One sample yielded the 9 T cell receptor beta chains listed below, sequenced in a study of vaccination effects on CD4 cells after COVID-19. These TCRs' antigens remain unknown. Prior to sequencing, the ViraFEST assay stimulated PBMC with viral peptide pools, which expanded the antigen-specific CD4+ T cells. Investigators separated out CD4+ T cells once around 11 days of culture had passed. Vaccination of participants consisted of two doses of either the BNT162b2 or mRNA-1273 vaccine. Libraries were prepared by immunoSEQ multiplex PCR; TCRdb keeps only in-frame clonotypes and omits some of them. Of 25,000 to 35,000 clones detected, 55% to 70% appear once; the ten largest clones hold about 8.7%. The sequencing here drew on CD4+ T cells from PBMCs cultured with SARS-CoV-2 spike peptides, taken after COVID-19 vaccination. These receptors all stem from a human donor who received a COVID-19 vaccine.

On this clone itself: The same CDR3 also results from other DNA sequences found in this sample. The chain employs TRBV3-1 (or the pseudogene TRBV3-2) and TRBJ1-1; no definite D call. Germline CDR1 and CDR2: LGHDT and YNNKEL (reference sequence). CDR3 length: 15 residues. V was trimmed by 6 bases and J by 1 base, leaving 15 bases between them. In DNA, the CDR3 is TGTGCCAGCAGTCCAGGTTCGTTTCAGAACACTGAAGCTTTCTTT. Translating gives CASSPGSFQNTEAFF.

The CDR3 region is CASLEGGFAGELFF. As DNA, the CDR3 is TGTGCCAGTTTGGAGGGGGGGTTCGCCGGGGAGCTGTTTTTT. V usage is TRBV19 and J usage is TRBJ2-2, with a tentative D call TRBD2 (7 bases). V lost 8 bases to trimming and J lost 6 bases, with 16 bases between them. Germline V gene lookup returns CDR1 LNHDA and CDR2 SQIVND (reference sequence). The CDR3 has 14 residues.

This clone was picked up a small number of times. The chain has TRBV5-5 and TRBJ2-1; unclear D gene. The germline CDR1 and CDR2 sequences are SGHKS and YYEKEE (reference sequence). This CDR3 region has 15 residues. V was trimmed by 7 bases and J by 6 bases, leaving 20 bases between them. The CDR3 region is CASEQPLGRVNEQFF. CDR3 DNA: TGTGCCAGCGAGCAGCCTCTTGGTCGGGTCAATGAGCAGTTCTTC.

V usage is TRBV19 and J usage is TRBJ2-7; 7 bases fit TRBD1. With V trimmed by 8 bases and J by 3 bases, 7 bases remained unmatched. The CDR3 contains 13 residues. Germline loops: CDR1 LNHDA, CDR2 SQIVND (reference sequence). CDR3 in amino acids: CASRPTGIYEQYF. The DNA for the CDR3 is TGTGCCAGTCGACCGACAGGGATCTACGAGCAGTACTTC.

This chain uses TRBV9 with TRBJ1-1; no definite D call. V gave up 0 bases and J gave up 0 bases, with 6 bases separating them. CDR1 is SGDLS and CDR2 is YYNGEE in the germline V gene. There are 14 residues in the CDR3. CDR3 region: CASSVGRLNTEAFF. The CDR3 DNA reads TGTGCCAGCAGCGTAGGACGGTTGAACACTGAAGCTTTCTTT.

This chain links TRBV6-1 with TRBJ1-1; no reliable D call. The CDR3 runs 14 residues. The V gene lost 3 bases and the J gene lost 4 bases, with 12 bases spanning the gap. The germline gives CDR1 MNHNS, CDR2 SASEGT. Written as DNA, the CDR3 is TGTGCCAGCAGTGAGGCGGATCCCCCCACTGAAGCTTTCTTT. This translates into CASSEADPPTEAFF.

In DNA form, the CDR3 reads TGTGCCAGCAGCCAAGAGGGGGGAGGCAAGTTCACGGCGCTGGGATACGAGCAGTACTTC. The encoded protein is CASSQEGGGKFTALGYEQYF. V gene TRBV4-2 combines with J gene TRBJ2-7, with D perhaps TRBD2 (6 bases). CDR3 size: 20 residues. V dropped 0 bases and J dropped 4 bases, with 28 bases sitting between them. Looked up from germline, CDR1 is LGHNA and CDR2 is YNFKEQ.

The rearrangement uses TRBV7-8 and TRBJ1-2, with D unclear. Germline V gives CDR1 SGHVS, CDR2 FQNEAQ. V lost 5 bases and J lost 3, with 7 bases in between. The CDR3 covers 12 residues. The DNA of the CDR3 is TGTGCCAGCAGCACCCAAGACTATGGCTACACCTTC. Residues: CASSTQDYGYTF.

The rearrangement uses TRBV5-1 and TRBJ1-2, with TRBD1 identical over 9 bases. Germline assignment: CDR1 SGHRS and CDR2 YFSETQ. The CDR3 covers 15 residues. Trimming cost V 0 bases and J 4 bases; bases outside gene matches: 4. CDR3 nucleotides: TGCGCCAGCAGCTTGGCCGGGACAGGGAGCTATGGCTACACCTTC. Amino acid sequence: CASSLAGTGSYGYTF.